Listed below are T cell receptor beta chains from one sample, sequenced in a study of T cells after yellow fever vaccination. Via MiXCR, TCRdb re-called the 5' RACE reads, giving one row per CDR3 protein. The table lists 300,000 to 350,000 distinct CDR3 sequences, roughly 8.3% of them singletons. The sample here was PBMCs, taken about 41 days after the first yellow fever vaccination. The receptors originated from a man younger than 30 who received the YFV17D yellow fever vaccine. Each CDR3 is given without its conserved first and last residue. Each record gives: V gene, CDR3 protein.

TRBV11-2 ASSLKAGSSYNEQF
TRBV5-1 ASSFVIDMETQY
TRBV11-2 ASSARPTGGVSTDTQY
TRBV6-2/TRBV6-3 ASSTPGGNQPQH
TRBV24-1 ATSDPGLAEETQY
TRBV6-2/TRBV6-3 ASSQGGTYYNEQF
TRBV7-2 ASSQGQGKYNEQF
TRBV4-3 ASSPGLGDSNQPQH
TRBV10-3 AISDPSGGLHGYT
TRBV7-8 ASSFLAGGNRDTQY
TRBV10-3 AISERVDNTGELF
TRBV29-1 SAALGRFNTEAF
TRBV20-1 SARVSGFDYT
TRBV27 ATSGQWNSPLH
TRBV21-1 ASTRDRDVDTEAF
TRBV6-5 AAGTVFGYT
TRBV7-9 ASKGGVSQETQY
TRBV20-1 SAREKGKRGGIETQY
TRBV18 ASSPLGVSSYNEQF
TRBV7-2 ASSLEGGQAGELF
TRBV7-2 ASSSNDRYTQY
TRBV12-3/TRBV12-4 ASTRGGYGYT
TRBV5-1 ASSLEPGIYGYT
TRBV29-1 SVEVATMNTEAF
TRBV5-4 ASSLPGGGRTEAF
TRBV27 ASRSEGFNGYT
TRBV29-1 SVMGRGMNTEAF
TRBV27 ASSFTGLSGNTIY
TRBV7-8 ASRAELGVEQY
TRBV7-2 ASSPKRGRVTEAF
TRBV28 ASSFRGPTTGELF
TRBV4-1 ASGATGTGWSPLH
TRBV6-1 ASSPRTENTEAF
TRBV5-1 ASSLEGGDPRYNEQF
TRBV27 ASSLGQTKTQY
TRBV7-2 ASSLAQSGAGELF
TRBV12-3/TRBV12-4 ASSPRQGWETQY
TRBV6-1 ASTPKAGPSYEQY
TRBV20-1 SAFRGHEQF
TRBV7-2 ASSSDSMGTDTQY
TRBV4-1 ASSQKRGGYGELF
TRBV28 ASREPGTGGTEAF
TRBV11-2 ASSLRFGTGSYNEQF
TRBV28 ASSPPYAGGRI
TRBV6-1 ACGIGELF
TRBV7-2 ASSVRLANEQY
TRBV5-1 ASSADVNETPLH
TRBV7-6 ASSFELAGDHNEQF
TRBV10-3 AIKGSGAENNEQF
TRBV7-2 ASSPLWGANEQF
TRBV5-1 ASSFRQSSGANVLT
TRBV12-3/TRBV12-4 ASSKWDEQY
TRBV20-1 SARDRRVGTSGGYT
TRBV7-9 ASSMTGTGYQETQY